Listed below are T cell receptor beta chains from one sample, sequenced in a study of identical twins. TCRdb reanalysed the 5' RACE reads using MiXCR and keeps one entry per CDR3 protein. The top ten hold around 0.95% of the sample, which has 690,000 or so distinct CDR3 sequences, about 9.4% seen once. This sample also appeared in a second study, on yellow fever vaccine responses in identical twins.

Sequenced input: PBMCs. The receptors here all came from a young woman in good health. Both conserved end residues are part of each CDR3. A D gene is named only where the DNA matches it firmly. Clone sizes are given selectively: once, few, many, or a class where the clone is expanded.

cdr3_nt,cdr3_aa,j_call,v_call,d_call,clone_size,cdr3_length
TGTGCCAGCGGAGATGGCGCAGGCAATCAGCCCCAGCATTTT,CASGDGAGNQPQHF,TRBJ1-5,TRBV27,NA,NA,14
TGTGCTAGTGGTGCCGGACTCCAGGGAGTTCGGACCGGGGAGCTGTTTTTT,CASGAGLQGVRTGELFF,TRBJ2-2,TRBV12-5,NA,few,17
TGTGCCAGCAGCACCGAATCGGGGCGGGAGCAGTTCTTC,CASSTESGREQFF,TRBJ2-1,TRBV11-3,NA,NA,13
TGTGCCAGCAGTTTAGAAGTGGCCACTTCCTCCTACGAGCAGTACTTC,CASSLEVATSSYEQYF,TRBJ2-7,TRBV27,NA,few,16
TGCAGCGTTGAAGAGATGTGGGGCAGTGGAACTGAAGCTTTCTTT,CSVEEMWGSGTEAFF,TRBJ1-1,TRBV29-1,NA,few,15
TGTGCCAGCAGGACGGACAAAGGGGACGAGCAGTACTTC,CASRTDKGDEQYF,TRBJ2-7,TRBV6-4,NA,many,13
TGCGCCAGCAGCTACCCAGGAATGGGCTACGAGCAGTACTTC,CASSYPGMGYEQYF,TRBJ2-7,TRBV5-1,NA,many,14
TGTGCCAGCAGCGCGGGGACTGTAAACGGGCAGTACTTC,CASSAGTVNGQYF,TRBJ2-7,TRBV7-2,NA,few,13
TGCAGTGGGGCGACAGGGATTGAGTTGGCTGGGGCCAACGTCCCGACTTTC,CSGATGIELAGANVPTF,TRBJ2-6,TRBV20-1,TRBD1,once,17
TGCGCCAGCAGCCTAGAGAGGCTCCGGGACACTGAAGCTTTCTTT,CASSLERLRDTEAFF,TRBJ1-1,TRBV4-3,NA,few,15
TGTGCCAGCAGTTTGGGGCTAGCAAAGGCAGGGACCCAGTACTTC,CASSLGLAKAGTQYF,TRBJ2-5,TRBV12-3/TRBV12-4,NA,many,15
TGTGCCAGCAGCTTAGCCCCCAGCTTCTCCGGGGAGCTGTTTTTT,CASSLAPSFSGELFF,TRBJ2-2,TRBV7-9,NA,few,15
TGTGCCAGTAGTACCTCGACAGGGACCATAGAAGCTTTCTTT,CASSTSTGTIEAFF,TRBJ1-1,TRBV19,TRBD1,few,14
TGTGCCAGCAGGGGGCCCCTATACAATGAGCAGTTCTTC,CASRGPLYNEQFF,TRBJ2-1,TRBV7-2,NA,few,13
TGCAGTGCTAGACGGGAGGGGTTCTCCTACGAGCAGTACTTC,CSARREGFSYEQYF,TRBJ2-7,TRBV20-1,TRBD2,NA,14
TGTGCCAGCAGTTTATCAAGTTTGGGCACCGGGGAGCTGTTTTTT,CASSLSSLGTGELFF,TRBJ2-2,TRBV28,NA,NA,15
TGTGCCAGCAGCGGAACTGAGTGGACAGATACGCAGTATTTT,CASSGTEWTDTQYF,TRBJ2-3,TRBV9,NA,few,14
TGCAGCGTGGGACAGGCCAAAAACATTCAGTACTTC,CSVGQAKNIQYF,TRBJ2-4,TRBV29-1,TRBD1,few,12
TGTGCCAGCAGCTTAGAAGCAGGGTCTCCCTACGAGCAGTACTTC,CASSLEAGSPYEQYF,TRBJ2-7,TRBV11-2,NA,few,15
TGTGCCAGCAGTTTTCTTGGACCCCCCCCTGCAGATACGCAGTATTTT,CASSFLGPPPADTQYF,TRBJ2-3,TRBV28,NA,many,16
TGTGCCAGCAGCATGATCAGCGGGGGGGCCGGAGATGAGCAGTTCTTC,CASSMISGGAGDEQFF,TRBJ2-1,TRBV9,TRBD2,NA,16
TGTGCCACCAGTGATGGTCTTCCGGGACAGGGATTCGAGCAGTTCTTC,CATSDGLPGQGFEQFF,TRBJ2-1,TRBV24-1,TRBD1,many,16
TGTGCCAGCAGTCCCCGAGGTGCCGGGGAGCTGTTTTTT,CASSPRGAGELFF,TRBJ2-2,TRBV12-3/TRBV12-4,NA,NA,13
TGCAGCGTTGAAGATGGCCGGGCTCAGCAGTTCTTC,CSVEDGRAQQFF,TRBJ2-1,TRBV29-1,NA,many,12
TGTGCCAGCTCACCTCGAAGTAGCGGGAGGGTCACAGATACGCAGTATTTT,CASSPRSSGRVTDTQYF,TRBJ2-3,TRBV18,TRBD2,few,17
TGTGCCAGCAGCTTGTACGGGACTAGCGGGAGGTTAAATGAGCAGTTCTTC,CASSLYGTSGRLNEQFF,TRBJ2-1,TRBV7-2,TRBD2,NA,17